This TCR beta chain appears in the sequencing data of a study of blood T cell repertoires in COVID-19. CDR3 length: 13 amino acids. Per the germline V gene, CDR1 is SSHAT and CDR2 is FNYEAQ (reference sequence). Those enrolled in Seattle joined during active infection and were followed longitudinally afterward. Source study methods: Amplification with reference gene primers provided the estimates of nucleated cell counts. The method was immunoSEQ multiplex PCR; TCRdb's version includes in-frame clones alone and lacks a portion of them. V and J calls and clone size are those listed in that table; D and trimming were worked out from the DNA. Among a few hundred thousand clones listed, 80% to 90% were seen once. To note about this clone: Germline is not matched at one junction end, which may reflect a read error.

This receptor was identified in a woman in her 70s with COVID-19, enrolled during active disease. The sequencing input was peripheral blood. V is TRBV7-7 and J is TRBJ2-7, with D uncertain. CDR3: CASSSGDSSLQYF. The CDR3 region has the DNA TGTGCTAGCAGCTCCGGAGACTCGTCCCTCCAGTACTTC.